Below, one T cell receptor beta chain is given with its context. Its specificity is unknown. CDR3 length equals 13 residues. Germline V gives CDR1 SQVTM, CDR2 ANQGSEA. V lost 8 bases, J lost 3 bases, and 16 bases lay in between. MiXCR was run by TCRdb on the 5' RACE reads, yielding one entry per CDR3 protein. The table records 250,000 or so distinct CDR3 sequences, more than 15% of them present only once. The record originates from a study of CD8 T cells in ankylosing spondylitis. Broader study findings: Disease-linked clones reportedly concentrated significantly in matched ankylosing spondylitis synovial fluid.

V and J are TRBV29-1 and TRBJ2-5; possible D gene TRBD1, 5 bases. Sequenced input: blood, either unsorted or a sorted T cell fraction (not recorded which). The TCR was taken from a male donor with ankylosing spondylitis or in good health (not recorded which). CDR3 nucleotide sequence: TGCAGCATCCCCGGGCAGGGAAAAGAGACCCAGTACTTC. Translating it yields CSIPGQGKETQYF.